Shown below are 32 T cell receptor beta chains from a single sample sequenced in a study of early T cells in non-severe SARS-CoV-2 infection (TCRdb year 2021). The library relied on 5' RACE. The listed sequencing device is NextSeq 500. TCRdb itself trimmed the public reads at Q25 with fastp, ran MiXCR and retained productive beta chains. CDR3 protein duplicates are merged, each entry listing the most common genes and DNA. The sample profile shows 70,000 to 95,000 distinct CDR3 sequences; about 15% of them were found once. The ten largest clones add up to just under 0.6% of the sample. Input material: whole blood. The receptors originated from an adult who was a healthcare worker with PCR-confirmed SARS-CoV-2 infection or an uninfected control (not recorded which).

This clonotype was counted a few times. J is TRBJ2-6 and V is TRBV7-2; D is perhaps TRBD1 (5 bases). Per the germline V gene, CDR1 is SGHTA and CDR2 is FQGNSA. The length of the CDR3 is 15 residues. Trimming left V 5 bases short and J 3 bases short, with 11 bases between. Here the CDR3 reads CASSPQGGGANVLTF. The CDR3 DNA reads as TGTGCCAGCAGCCCCCAGGGTGGTGGGGCCAACGTCCTGACTTTC.

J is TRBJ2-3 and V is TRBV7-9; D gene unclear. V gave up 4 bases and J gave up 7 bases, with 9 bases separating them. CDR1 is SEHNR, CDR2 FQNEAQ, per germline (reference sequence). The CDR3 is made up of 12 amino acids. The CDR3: CASSSGANTQYF. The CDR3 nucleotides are TGTGCCAGCAGCTCCGGCGCCAATACGCAGTATTTT.

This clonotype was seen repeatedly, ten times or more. The CDR3 is CASRAWAGDYEKLFF. For the CDR3, the DNA is TGCGCCAGCCGAGCTTGGGCAGGCGACTATGAAAAACTGTTTTTT. The V call is TRBV5-1, the J call TRBJ1-4, with unresolved D. The CDR3 is 15 residues long. V lost 7 bases and J 6 bases, leaving 19 bases between the germline ends. Germline loops: CDR1 SGHRS, CDR2 YFSETQ.

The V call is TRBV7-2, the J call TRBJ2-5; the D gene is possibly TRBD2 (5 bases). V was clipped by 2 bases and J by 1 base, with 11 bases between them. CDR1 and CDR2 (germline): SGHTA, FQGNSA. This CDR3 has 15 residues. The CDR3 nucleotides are TGTGCCAGCAGCTTATCGGTAGCGCCCCAAGAGACCCAGTACTTC. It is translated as CASSLSVAPQETQYF.

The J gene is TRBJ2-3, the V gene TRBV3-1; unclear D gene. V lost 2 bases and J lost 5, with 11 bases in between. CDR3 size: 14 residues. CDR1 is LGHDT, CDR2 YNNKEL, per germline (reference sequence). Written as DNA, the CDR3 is TGTGCCAGCAGCCAAAATACCCACGTAGATACGCAGTATTTT. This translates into CASSQNTHVDTQYF.

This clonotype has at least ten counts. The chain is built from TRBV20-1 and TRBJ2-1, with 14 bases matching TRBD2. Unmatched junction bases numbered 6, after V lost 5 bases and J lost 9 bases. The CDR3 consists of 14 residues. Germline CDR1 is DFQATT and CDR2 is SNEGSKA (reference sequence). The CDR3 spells CSAGTSGGEGEQFF. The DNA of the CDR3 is TGCAGTGCTGGGACTAGCGGGGGTGAGGGTGAGCAGTTCTTC.

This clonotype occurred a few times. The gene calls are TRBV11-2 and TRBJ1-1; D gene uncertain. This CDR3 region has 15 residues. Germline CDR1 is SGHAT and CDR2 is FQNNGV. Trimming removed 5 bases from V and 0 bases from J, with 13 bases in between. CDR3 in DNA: TGTGCCAGCAGCCAGCTCCAGGTCATGAACACTGAAGCTTTCTTT. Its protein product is CASSQLQVMNTEAFF.

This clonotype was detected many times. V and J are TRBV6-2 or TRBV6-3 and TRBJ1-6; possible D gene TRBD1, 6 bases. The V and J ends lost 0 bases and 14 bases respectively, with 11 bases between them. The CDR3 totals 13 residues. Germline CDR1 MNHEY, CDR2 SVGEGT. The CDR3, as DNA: TGTGCCAGCAGTTACTCGACAGGATTCTCCCTCCACTTT. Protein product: CASSYSTGFSLHF.

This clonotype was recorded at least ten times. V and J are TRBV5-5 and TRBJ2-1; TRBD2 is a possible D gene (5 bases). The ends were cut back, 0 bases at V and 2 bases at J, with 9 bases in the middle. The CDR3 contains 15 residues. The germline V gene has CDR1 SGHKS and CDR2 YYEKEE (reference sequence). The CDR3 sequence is CASSLVGSPYNEQFF. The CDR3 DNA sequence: TGTGCCAGCAGCTTGGTGGGGAGCCCCTACAATGAGCAGTTCTTC.

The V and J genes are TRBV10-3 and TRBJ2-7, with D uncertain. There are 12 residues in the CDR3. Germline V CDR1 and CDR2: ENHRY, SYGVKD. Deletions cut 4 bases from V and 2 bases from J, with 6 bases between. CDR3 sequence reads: CAISATTYEQYV. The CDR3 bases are TGTGCCATCAGTGCGACCACCTACGAGCAGTACGTC.

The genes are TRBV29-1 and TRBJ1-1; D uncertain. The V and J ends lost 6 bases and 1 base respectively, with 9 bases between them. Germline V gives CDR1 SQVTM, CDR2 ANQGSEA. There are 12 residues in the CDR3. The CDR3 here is CSVDLWNTEAFF. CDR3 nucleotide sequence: TGCAGCGTAGACCTCTGGAACACTGAAGCTTTCTTT.

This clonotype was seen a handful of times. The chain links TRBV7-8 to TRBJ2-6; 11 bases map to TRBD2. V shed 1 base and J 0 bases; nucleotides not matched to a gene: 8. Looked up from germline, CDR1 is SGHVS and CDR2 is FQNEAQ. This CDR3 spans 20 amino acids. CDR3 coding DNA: TGTGCCAGCAGCTTAGGGCCTAGCGGGGGGCTTATCTCTGGGGCCAACGTCCTGACTTTC. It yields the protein CASSLGPSGGLISGANVLTF.

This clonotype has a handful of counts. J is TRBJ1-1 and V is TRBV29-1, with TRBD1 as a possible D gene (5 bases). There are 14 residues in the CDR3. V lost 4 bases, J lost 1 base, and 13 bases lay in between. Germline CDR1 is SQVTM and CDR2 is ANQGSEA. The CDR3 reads CSVVRGFRNTEAFF. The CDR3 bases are TGCAGCGTTGTACGGGGGTTCAGGAACACTGAAGCTTTCTTT.

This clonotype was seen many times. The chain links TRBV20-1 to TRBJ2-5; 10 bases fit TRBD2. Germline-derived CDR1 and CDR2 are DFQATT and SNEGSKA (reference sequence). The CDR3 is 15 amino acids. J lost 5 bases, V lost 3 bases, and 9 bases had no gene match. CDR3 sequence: CSASPASGGSETQYF. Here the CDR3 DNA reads TGCAGTGCTAGTCCTGCTAGCGGGGGTTCGGAGACCCAGTACTTC.

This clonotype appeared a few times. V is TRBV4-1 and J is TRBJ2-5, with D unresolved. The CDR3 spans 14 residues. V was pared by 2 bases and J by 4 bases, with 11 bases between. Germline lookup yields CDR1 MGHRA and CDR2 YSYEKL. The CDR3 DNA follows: TGCGCCAGCAGCCAAATATTTCTCGCAGAGACCCAGTACTTC. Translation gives CASSQIFLAETQYF.

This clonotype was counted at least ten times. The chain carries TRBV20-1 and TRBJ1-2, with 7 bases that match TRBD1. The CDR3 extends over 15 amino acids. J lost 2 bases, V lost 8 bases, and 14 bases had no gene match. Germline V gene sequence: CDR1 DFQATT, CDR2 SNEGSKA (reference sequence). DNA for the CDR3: TGCAGTACCGGTTCCGCCAGGGGGGACAACTATGGCTACACCTTC. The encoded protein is CSTGSARGDNYGYTF.

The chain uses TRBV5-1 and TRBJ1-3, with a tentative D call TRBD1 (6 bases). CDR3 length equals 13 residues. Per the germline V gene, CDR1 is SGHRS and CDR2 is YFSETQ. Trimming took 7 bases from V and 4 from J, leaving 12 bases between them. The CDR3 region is CASWGPLGNTIYF. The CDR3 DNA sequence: TGCGCCAGCTGGGGGCCTCTCGGAAACACCATATATTTT.

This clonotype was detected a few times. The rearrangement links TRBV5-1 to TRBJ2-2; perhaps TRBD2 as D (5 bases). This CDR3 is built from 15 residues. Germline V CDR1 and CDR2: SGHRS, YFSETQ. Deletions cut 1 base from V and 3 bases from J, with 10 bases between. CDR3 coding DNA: TGCGCCAGCAGCTTGCCGGGGTTCGACACCGGGGAGCTGTTTTTT. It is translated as CASSLPGFDTGELFF.

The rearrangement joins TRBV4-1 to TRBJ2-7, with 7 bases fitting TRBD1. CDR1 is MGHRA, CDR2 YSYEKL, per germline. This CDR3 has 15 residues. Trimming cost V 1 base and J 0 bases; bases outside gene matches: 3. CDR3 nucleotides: TGCGCCAGCAGCCAAGTACAGGGGCCCTCCTACGAGCAGTACGTC. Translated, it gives CASSQVQGPSYEQYV.

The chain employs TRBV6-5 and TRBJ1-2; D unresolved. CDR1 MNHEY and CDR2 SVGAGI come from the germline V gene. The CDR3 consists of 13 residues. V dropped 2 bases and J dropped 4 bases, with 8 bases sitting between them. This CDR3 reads CASSYVGSYGYTF. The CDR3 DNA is TGTGCCAGCAGTTACGTCGGATCCTATGGCTACACCTTC.

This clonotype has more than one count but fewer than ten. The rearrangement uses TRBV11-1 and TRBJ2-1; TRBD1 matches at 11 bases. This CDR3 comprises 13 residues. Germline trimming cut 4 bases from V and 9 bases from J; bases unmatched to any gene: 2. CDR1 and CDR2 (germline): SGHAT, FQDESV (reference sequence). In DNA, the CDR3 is TGTGCCAGCAGCTGGACAGGGGGCAGTGAGCAGTTCTTC. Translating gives CASSWTGGSEQFF.

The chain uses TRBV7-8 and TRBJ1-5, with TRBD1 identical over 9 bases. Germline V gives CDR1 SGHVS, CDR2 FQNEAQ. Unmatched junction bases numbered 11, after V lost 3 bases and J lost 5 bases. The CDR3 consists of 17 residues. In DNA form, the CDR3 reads TGTGCCAGCAGCTTGTCCGGGACAGGGTCAATCGATCAGCCCCAGCATTTT. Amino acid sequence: CASSLSGTGSIDQPQHF.

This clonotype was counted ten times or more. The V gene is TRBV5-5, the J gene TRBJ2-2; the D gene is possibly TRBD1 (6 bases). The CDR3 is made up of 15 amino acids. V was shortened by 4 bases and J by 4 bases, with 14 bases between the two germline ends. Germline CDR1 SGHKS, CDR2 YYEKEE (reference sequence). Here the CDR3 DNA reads TGTGCCAGCAGCCGAGGGGGTATAGGCACCGGGGAGCTGTTTTTT. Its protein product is CASSRGGIGTGELFF.

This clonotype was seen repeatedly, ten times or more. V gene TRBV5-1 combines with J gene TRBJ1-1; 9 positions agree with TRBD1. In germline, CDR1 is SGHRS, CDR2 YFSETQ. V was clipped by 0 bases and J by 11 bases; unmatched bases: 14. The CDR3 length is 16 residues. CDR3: CASSLAGPDRGVGAFF. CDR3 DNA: TGCGCCAGCAGCTTGGCTGGTCCGGACAGGGGCGTTGGGGCTTTCTTT.

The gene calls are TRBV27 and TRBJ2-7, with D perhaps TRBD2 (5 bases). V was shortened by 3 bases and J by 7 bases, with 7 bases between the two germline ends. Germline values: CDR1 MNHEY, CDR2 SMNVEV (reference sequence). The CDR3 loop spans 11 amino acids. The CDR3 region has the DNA TGTGCCAGCAGTTTCCCGGGGGAGCAGTACGTC. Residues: CASSFPGEQYV.

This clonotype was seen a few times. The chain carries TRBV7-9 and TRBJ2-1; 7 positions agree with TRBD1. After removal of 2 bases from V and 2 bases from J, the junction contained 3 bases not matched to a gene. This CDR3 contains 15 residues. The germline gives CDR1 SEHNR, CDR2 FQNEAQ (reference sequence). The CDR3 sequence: CASSLLGTAYNEQFF. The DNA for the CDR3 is TGTGCCAGCAGCTTACTCGGGACAGCCTACAATGAGCAGTTCTTC.

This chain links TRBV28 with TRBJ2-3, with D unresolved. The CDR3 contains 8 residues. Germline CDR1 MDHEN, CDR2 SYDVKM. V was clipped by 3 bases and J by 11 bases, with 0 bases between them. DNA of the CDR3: TGTGCCAGCAGTTTGCAGTATTTT. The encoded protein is CASSLQYF.

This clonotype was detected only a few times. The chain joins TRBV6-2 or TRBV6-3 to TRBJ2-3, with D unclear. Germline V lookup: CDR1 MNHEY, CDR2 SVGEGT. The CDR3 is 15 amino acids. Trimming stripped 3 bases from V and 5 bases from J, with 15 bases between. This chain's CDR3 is CASSYLHNGRDTQYF. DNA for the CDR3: TGTGCCAGCAGTTATCTTCACAACGGAAGAGATACGCAGTATTTT.

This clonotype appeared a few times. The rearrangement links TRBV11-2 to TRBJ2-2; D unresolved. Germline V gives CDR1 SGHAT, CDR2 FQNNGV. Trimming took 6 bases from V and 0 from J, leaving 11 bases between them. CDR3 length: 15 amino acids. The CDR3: CASRKAPSNTGELFF. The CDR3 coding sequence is TGTGCCAGCAGAAAAGCGCCCTCGAACACCGGGGAGCTGTTTTTT.

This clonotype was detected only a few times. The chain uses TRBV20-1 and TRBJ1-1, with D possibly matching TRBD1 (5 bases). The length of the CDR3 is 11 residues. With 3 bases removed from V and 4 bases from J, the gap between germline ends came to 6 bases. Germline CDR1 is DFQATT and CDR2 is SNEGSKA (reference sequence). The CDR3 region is CSARGRTEAFF. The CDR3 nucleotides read TGCAGTGCTAGGGGGCGCACTGAAGCTTTCTTT.

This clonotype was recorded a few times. The CDR3 DNA sequence: TGTGCCAGCAGCCATTTAAGCAATGAGCAGTTCTTC. Its protein product is CASSHLSNEQFF. This sequence joins TRBV14 and TRBJ2-1; D unclear. Germline CDR1 is SGHDN and CDR2 is FVKESK. This CDR3 has 12 amino acids. With 3 bases removed from V and 6 bases from J, the gap between germline ends came to 6 bases.

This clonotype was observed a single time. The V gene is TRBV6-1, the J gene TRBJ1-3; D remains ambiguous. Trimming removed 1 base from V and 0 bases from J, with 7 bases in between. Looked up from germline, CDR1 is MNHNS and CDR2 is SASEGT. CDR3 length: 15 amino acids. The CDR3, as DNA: TGTGCCAGCAGTGAAGGTCCAAGCTCTGGAAACACCATATATTTT. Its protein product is CASSEGPSSGNTIYF.